This T cell receptor beta chain appears in the sequencing data of a study of response to subunit inactivated influenza vaccine. TCRdb reprocessed the RT-PCR reads with MiXCR, giving one entry per CDR3 protein. The table has fewer than 750,000 distinct CDR3 sequences, approximately 14% seen once; the top ten hold 11%. Specimen: PBMCs from blood, collected about 12 days after vaccination. The receptor was derived from a man aged 45 to 65 who received an inactivated influenza vaccine.

The CDR3 coding sequence is TGTGCCACCCGGACAGAGCCTGGGGCCAACGTCCTGACTTTC. It translates to CATRTEPGANVLTF. The chain combines TRBV6-2 or TRBV6-3 with TRBJ2-6; maybe TRBD1 (6 bases). From germline, CDR1 is MNHEY and CDR2 SVGEGT. The CDR3 runs to 14 residues. The V end was cut by 10 bases, the J end by 2 bases, with 12 bases between.